The 13 T cell receptor beta chains reported below all come from one sample, sequenced in a study of long-term antiretroviral therapy in people with HIV. The assay, immunoSEQ v3.0, was run at survey level. The assay was immunoSEQ multiplex PCR, and TCRdb's table has in-frame clones only and misses some. The sample lists tens of thousands of clones; roughly 80% were seen once. The sample was unsorted PBMCs, taken 2 years after starting antiretroviral therapy. These TCRs come from a woman aged 50 to 60 with HIV.

In its sample, this clone was seen once. The chain combines TRBV5-8 with TRBJ1-6; 8 nucleotides match TRBD1. J lost 9 bases, V lost 2 bases, and 4 bases had no gene match. CDR1 and CDR2 from the germline V gene are SGHTS and YDEGEE. The CDR3 is 14 residues long. The chain's CDR3 is CASSLRQGTSPLHF. The CDR3 coding sequence is TGTGCCAGCAGCTTACGACAGGGGACTTCACCCCTCCACTTT.

The chain is built from TRBV5-6 and TRBJ1-1; D is unresolved. V dropped 1 base and J dropped 8 bases, with 9 bases sitting between them. Looked up from germline, CDR1 is SGHDT and CDR2 is YYEEEE. The CDR3 runs to 12 residues. CDR3 in amino acids: CASSLFGAEAFF. CDR3 DNA: TGTGCCAGCAGCTTGTTTGGAGCGGAAGCTTTCTTT.

This clone was counted a single time. J is TRBJ2-1 and V is TRBV6-5; D is uncertain. The CDR3 runs to 10 residues. In germline, CDR1 is MNHEY, CDR2 SVGAGI. Deletions cut 8 bases from V and 10 bases from J, with 9 bases between. The CDR3 nucleotides read TGTGCCAGCGGTGACCGCGAGCAGTTCTTC. The encoded protein is CASGDREQFF.

The J gene is TRBJ2-2, the V gene TRBV5-4; D is perhaps TRBD1 (5 bases). The CDR3 length is 18 residues. V lost 3 bases to trimming and J lost 0 bases, with 18 bases between them. In germline, CDR1 is SGHNT, CDR2 YYREEE (reference sequence). The CDR3 reads CASSSGRVSLSNTGELFF. In nucleotides, the CDR3 is TGTGCCAGCAGCTCGGGCAGGGTCAGTCTATCGAACACCGGGGAGCTGTTTTTT.

The chain recombines TRBV19 with TRBJ1-5, with D perhaps TRBD1 (6 bases). The CDR3 runs 13 residues. Germline CDR1 reads LNHDA; CDR2 reads SQIVND (reference sequence). Trimming shortened V by 5 bases and J by 2 bases, and 7 bases separated the two germline ends. CDR3 residues: CASSWTGNQPQHF. The DNA of the CDR3 is TGTGCCAGTAGTTGGACAGGCAATCAGCCCCAGCATTTT.

There are a few counts of this clone. In nucleotides, the CDR3 is TGTGCCAGCAGTGGCGAGGGGTTGCCCTACGAGCAGTACTTC. Translated, it gives CASSGEGLPYEQYF. The rearrangement joins TRBV27 to TRBJ2-7; D is perhaps TRBD1 or TRBD2 (5 bases each). Looked up from germline, CDR1 is MNHEY and CDR2 is SMNVEV (reference sequence). The CDR3 length is 14 residues. Trimming cost V 5 bases and J 2 bases, with 13 bases left between them.

The CDR3 reads CASNVAGLNTGELFF. The CDR3 region has the DNA TGTGCCAGCAACGTAGCGGGGCTGAACACCGGGGAGCTGTTTTTT. The chain has TRBV6-1 and TRBJ2-2; TRBD2 aligns across 8 bases. This CDR3 is built from 15 residues. From germline, CDR1 is MNHNS and CDR2 SASEGT. V lost 7 bases, J lost 1 base, and 5 bases stayed unmatched.

Relative to its sample, this clone is medium-sized. V gene TRBV5-1 combines with J gene TRBJ1-5; TRBD1 aligns across 7 bases. Trimming at V came to 0 bases and at J to 8 bases, leaving 11 bases not matched to a gene. CDR1 is SGHRS, CDR2 YFSETQ, per germline. The CDR3 consists of 16 residues. DNA of the CDR3: TGCGCCAGCAGCTTGGCTCCCACAGGGGCCGGGGAGCCCCAGCATTTT. This gives the protein CASSLAPTGAGEPQHF.

V gene TRBV6-5 combines with J gene TRBJ2-3; D is uncertain. Germline-derived CDR1 and CDR2 are MNHEY and SVGAGI. This CDR3 region has 10 residues. The CDR3 bases are TGTGGGATGAGCACAGATACGCAGTATTTT. Protein sequence: CGMSTDTQYF.

This clone was detected only a few times. The gene calls are TRBV4-2 and TRBJ2-7, with unresolved D. The length of the CDR3 is 14 residues. Germline CDR1 is LGHNA and CDR2 is YNFKEQ. Trimming stripped 4 bases from V and 3 bases from J, with 13 bases between. The CDR3 loop reads CASSLRAAIYEQYF. CDR3 sequence (DNA): TGTGCCAGCAGCCTCCGCGCGGCGATCTACGAGCAGTACTTC.

This clone was detected only once. The chain links TRBV5-6 to TRBJ1-2; 11 bases are a match to TRBD1. CDR3 length: 14 residues. Germline V gene lookup returns CDR1 SGHDT and CDR2 YYEEEE. After removal of 1 base from V and 7 bases from J, the junction contained 3 bases not matched to a gene. In DNA, the CDR3 is TGTGCCAGCAGCTTGATGGGGACAGGGGGTGGCTACACCTTC. This sequence encodes CASSLMGTGGGYTF.

V and J are TRBV10-2 and TRBJ2-3; 7 bases are a match to TRBD2. The junction had 4 bases not matched to a gene; V was cut back by 2 bases and J by 2 bases. The CDR3 length is 15 residues. Germline V CDR1 and CDR2: WSHSY, SAAADI. The CDR3 region is CASSERRGTTDTQYF. DNA of the CDR3: TGCGCCAGCAGTGAGAGGCGGGGGACCACAGATACGCAGTATTTT.

The rearrangement joins TRBV4-2 to TRBJ1-6; D remains ambiguous. CDR3 length: 16 amino acids. Trimming pared 1 base from V and 3 bases from J, leaving 10 bases between. From germline, CDR1 is LGHNA and CDR2 YNFKEQ. The DNA for the CDR3 is TGTGCCAGCAGCCAAGTGATGCCCGACTATAATTCACCCCTCCACTTT. It codes for CASSQVMPDYNSPLHF.